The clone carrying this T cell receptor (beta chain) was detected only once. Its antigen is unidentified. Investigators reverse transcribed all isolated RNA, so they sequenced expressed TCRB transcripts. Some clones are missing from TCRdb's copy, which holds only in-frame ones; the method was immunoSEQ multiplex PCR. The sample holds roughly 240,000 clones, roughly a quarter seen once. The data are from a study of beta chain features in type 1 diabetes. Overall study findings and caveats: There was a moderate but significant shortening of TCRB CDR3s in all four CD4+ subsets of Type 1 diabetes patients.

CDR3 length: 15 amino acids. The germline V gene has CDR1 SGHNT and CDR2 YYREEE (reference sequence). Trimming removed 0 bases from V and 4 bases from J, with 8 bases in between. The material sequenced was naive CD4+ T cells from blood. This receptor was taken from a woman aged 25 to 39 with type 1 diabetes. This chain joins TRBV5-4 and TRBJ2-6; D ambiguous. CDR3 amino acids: CASSLALPGANVLTF. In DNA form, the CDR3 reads TGTGCCAGCAGCTTGGCCCTTCCCGGGGCCAACGTCCTGACTTTC.